Listed below are T cell receptor beta chains from one sample, sequenced in a study of blood T cell repertoires in COVID-19. The table came from immunoSEQ multiplex PCR; TCRdb's copy has only in-frame clones and leaves some out. Of fewer than 700,000 clones listed, approximately 88% are singletons. Sequenced: peripheral blood. Receptors were obtained from a woman aged 45-65 years with COVID-19, enrolled during active disease. CDR3s include the opening cysteine and the closing phenylalanine or tryptophan. A D gene is named only where the DNA matches it firmly. Only part of the rows carry a size: once, few, many, or a class if the clone is expanded.

CDR3nt | CDR3aa | abundance | v_gene | d_gene | j_gene
TGTGCCAGCTCATCGACGAACGATGGACAGGGGGACTATGGCTACACCTTC | CASSSTNDGQGDYGYTF | . | TRBV18 | TRBD1 | TRBJ1-2
TGTGCCTGGAGTGTAATGCGGTATGGCTACACCTTC | CAWSVMRYGYTF | . | TRBV30 | . | TRBJ1-2
TGCGCCAGCAGTGAGGCACTAGCTCAGGGCGACAATGAGCAGTTCTTC | CASSEALAQGDNEQFF | few | TRBV10-1 | . | TRBJ2-1
TGTGCCAGCAGTCCCGGGACAGCGGGCAATCAGCCCCAGCATTTT | CASSPGTAGNQPQHF | . | TRBV2 | TRBD1 | TRBJ1-5
TGTGCCATCAGGGGACAGGGGGTAAATTCACCCCTCCACTTT | CAIRGQGVNSPLHF | few | TRBV10-3 | TRBD1 | TRBJ1-6
TGTGCCAGCAGCCTCTCCCCAGGGCTCCACGAGCAGTACTTC | CASSLSPGLHEQYF | . | TRBV7-6 | . | TRBJ2-7
TGCGCCAGCAGCTTGGGCTTAAGTAGTTACGAGCAGTACTTC | CASSLGLSSYEQYF | . | TRBV5-1 | . | TRBJ2-7
TGTGCCAGCTCACCGCCTGGGACAGGCTCTGCCGCTTTCTTT | CASSPPGTGSAAFF | . | TRBV18 | TRBD1 | TRBJ1-1
TGTGCCAGCAGCTTAGGCGCAGGGGGCGGCACTGAAGCTTTCTTT | CASSLGAGGGTEAFF | . | TRBV11-2 | TRBD1 | TRBJ1-1
TGTGCCAGTAGTATAGATTCTGAGGGATGGTACACTGAAGCTTTCTTT | CASSIDSEGWYTEAFF | . | TRBV19 | . | TRBJ1-1
TGCGCCAGCAGCCAAGGGGGAGGTCTCGAAGCTACAGATACGCAGTATTTT | CASSQGGGLEATDTQYF | . | TRBV4-1 | . | TRBJ2-3
TGTGCCAGCAGTCCAGGACAGCAAGGTGTAGTATATGAGCAGTTCTTC | CASSPGQQGVVYEQFF | once | TRBV6-6 | . | TRBJ2-1
TGTGCCAGCAGTTTAATGGGGGCCCTTGGCGCTTTCTTT | CASSLMGALGAFF | . | TRBV12-3/TRBV12-4 | . | TRBJ1-1
TGTGCCAGCAGTTTATTTCAGGGGGCTGGGGCCAACGTCCTGACTTTC | CASSLFQGAGANVLTF | . | TRBV28 | TRBD1 | TRBJ2-6
TGTGCCAGCAGTGCGAAAGAGACCCAGTACTTC | CASSAKETQYF | . | TRBV6-2/TRBV6-3 | . | TRBJ2-5
TGCGCCAGCAGCTTGGTATCTGGGACTACCTACGAGCAGTACTTC | CASSLVSGTTYEQYF | . | TRBV5-1 | TRBD2 | TRBJ2-7
TGTGCCAGCAGCCAGAGCGGGGGTTTCTACAATGAGCAGTTCTTC | CASSQSGGFYNEQFF | . | TRBV3-1/TRBV3-2 | TRBD2 | TRBJ2-1
TGTGCCAGCAGCTTAGCGCATCCCAGGGTCTCCTACGAGCAGTACTTC | CASSLAHPRVSYEQYF | few | TRBV7-9 | . | TRBJ2-7
TGTGCCACCCCCACATACAGGGAAGGGCAGCCCCAGCATTTT | CATPTYREGQPQHF | once | TRBV24-1 | . | TRBJ1-5
TGTGCCAGCAGCCCGGACAGGGGCTCCTACGAGCAGTACTTC | CASSPDRGSYEQYF | . | TRBV11-3 | TRBD1 | TRBJ2-7
TGTGCCAGCAGCTTAGGACCACGGACAGGCGCGGGGGGCTACACCTTC | CASSLGPRTGAGGYTF | . | TRBV7-8 | TRBD1 | TRBJ1-2
TGTGCCAGCAGTGTAGCGGGGGGGCTTGGCGGGGAGCTGTTTTTT | CASSVAGGLGGELFF | . | TRBV3-1/TRBV3-2 | TRBD2 | TRBJ2-2
TGTGCCAGCAGCCACCATCTCTTCGGGGGACTAGCGGAGGTCTACGAGCAGTACTTC | CASSHHLFGGLAEVYEQYF | . | TRBV3-1/TRBV3-2 | TRBD2 | TRBJ2-7
TGTGCCATCTCTGGGGGCGCCGGAAACACCATATATTTT | CAISGGAGNTIYF | . | TRBV10-3 | . | TRBJ1-3